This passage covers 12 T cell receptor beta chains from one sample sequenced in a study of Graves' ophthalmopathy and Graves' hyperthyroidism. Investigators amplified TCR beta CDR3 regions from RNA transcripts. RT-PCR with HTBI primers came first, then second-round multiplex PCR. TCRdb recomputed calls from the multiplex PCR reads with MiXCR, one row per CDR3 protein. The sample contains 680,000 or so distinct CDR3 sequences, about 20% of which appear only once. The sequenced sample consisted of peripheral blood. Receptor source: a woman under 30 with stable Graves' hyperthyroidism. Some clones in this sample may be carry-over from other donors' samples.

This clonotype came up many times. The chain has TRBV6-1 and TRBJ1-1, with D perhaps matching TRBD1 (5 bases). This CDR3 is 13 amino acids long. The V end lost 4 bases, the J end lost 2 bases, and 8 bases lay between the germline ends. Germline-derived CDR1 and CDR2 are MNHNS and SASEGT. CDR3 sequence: CASSVQVNTEAFF. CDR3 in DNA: TGTGCCAGCAGTGTACAGGTTAACACTGAAGCTTTCTTT.

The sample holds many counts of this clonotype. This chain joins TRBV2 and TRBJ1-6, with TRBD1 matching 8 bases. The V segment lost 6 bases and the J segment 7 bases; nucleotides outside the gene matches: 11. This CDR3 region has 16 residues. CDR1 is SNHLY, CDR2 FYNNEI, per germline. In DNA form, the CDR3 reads TGTGCCAGCAGACCTCCGACAGGGGTCGGAAATTCACCCCTCCACTTT. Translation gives CASRPPTGVGNSPLHF.

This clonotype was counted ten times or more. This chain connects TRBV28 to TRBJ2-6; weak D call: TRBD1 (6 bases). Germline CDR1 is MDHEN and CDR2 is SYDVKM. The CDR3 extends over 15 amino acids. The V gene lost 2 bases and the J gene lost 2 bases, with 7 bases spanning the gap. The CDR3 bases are TGTGCCAGCAGTTTACGACAGGCTGGGGCCAACGTCCTGACTTTC. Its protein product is CASSLRQAGANVLTF.

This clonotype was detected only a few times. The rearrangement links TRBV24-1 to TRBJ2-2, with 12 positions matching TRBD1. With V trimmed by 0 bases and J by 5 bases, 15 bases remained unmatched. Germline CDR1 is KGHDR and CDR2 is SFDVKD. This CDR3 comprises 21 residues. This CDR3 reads CATSDLTGTGGEAGVTGELFF. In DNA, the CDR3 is TGTGCCACCAGTGATTTGACCGGGACAGGGGGCGAGGCGGGAGTTACCGGGGAGCTGTTTTTT.

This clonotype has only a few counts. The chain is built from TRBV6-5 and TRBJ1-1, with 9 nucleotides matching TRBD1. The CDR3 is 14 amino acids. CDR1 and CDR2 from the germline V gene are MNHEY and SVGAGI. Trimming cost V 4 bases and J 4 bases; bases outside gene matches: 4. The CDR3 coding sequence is TGTGCCAGCAGTTCCGGGACAGGGCTCACTGAAGCTTTCTTT. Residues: CASSSGTGLTEAFF.

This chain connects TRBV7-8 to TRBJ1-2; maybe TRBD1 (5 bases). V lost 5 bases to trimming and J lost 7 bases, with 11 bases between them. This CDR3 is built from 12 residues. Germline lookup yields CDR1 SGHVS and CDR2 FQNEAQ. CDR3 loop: CASSRAQGGYTF. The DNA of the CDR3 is TGTGCCAGCAGCCGGGCCCAGGGTGGCTACACCTTC.

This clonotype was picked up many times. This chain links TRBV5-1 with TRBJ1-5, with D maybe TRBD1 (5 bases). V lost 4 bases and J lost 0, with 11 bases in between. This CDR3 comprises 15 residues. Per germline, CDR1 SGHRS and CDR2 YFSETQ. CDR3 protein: CASSPDSDSNQPQHF. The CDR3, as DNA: TGCGCCAGCAGCCCCGACAGCGATAGCAATCAGCCCCAGCATTTT.

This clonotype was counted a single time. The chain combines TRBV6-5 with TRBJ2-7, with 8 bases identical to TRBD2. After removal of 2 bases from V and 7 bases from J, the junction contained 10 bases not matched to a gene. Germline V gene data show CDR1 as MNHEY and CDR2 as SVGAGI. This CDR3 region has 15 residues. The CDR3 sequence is CASSYQQNAGGEQYF. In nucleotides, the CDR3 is TGTGCCAGCAGTTACCAACAAAACGCGGGGGGTGAGCAGTACTTC.

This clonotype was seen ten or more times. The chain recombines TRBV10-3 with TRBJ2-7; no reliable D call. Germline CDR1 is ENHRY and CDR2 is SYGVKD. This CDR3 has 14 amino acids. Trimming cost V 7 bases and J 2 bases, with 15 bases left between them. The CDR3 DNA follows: TGTGCCATCACTTGGGGTCAAATGACCTACGAGCAGTACTTC. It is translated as CAITWGQMTYEQYF.

CDR3 DNA sequence: TGTGCCAGCAGTGAATCAGGGGGACCCACTGGGGCCAACGTCCTGACTTTC. Its translation is CASSESGGPTGANVLTF. This sequence joins TRBV6-1 and TRBJ2-6; the match to TRBD1 covers 7 bases. The germline CDR1 and CDR2 sequences are MNHNS and SASEGT. The junction had 6 bases not matched to a gene; V was cut back by 2 bases and J by 2 bases. The CDR3 spans 17 residues.

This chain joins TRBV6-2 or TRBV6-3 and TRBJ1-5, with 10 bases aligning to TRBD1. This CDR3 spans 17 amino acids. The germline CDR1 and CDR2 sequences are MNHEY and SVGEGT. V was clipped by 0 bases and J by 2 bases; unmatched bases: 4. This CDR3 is CASSYSDRGTGNQPQHF. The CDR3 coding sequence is TGTGCCAGCAGTTACTCGGACAGGGGGACGGGCAATCAGCCCCAGCATTTT.

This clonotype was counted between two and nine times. CDR3 coding DNA: TGTGCCAGTAGTATCGGCAGGTTGAATGGCTACACCTTC. It yields the protein CASSIGRLNGYTF. The chain couples TRBV19 to TRBJ1-2; no reliable D call. This CDR3 has 13 residues. Germline assignment: CDR1 LNHDA and CDR2 SQIVND (reference sequence). Trimming stripped 3 bases from V and 6 bases from J, with 11 bases between.